One and the same sample provided the 18 T cell receptor beta chains below, sequenced in a study of control samples from healthy donors and cancer patients. The protocol was immunoSEQ multiplex PCR, while the TCRdb copy is restricted to in-frame clones and leaves out a portion. The sample consists of fewer than 500,000 clones, roughly 90% of them appearing once. Sample: PBMCs. The receptors here all came from a man aged 35-49 years with head and neck cancer.

The rearrangement uses TRBV6-5 and TRBJ1-4; D not certain. The V end lost 2 bases, the J end lost 8 bases, and 12 bases lay between the germline ends. The CDR3 extends over 14 amino acids. The V gene's germline CDR1 is MNHEY and CDR2 SVGAGI. CDR3 region: CASSYRIGSEKLFF. In DNA form, the CDR3 reads TGTGCCAGCAGTTACAGAATCGGGTCGGAAAAACTGTTTTTT.

This clone was picked up a small number of times. The chain employs TRBV27 and TRBJ2-7, with 14 positions matching TRBD2. V dropped 2 bases and J dropped 6; count of bases not matched to a gene: 6. The CDR3 is 16 amino acids. Germline values: CDR1 MNHEY, CDR2 SMNVEV (reference sequence). CDR3 bases: TGTGCCAGCAGTTTAGCGATGACTAGCGGGAGGGCCGAGCAGTACTTC. The encoded protein is CASSLAMTSGRAEQYF.

The chain is built from TRBV28 and TRBJ1-2; 8 bases are shared with TRBD1. The CDR3 is made up of 14 amino acids. From germline, CDR1 is MDHEN and CDR2 SYDVKM. The V gene end was trimmed by 3 bases and the J gene end by 8 bases; junction bases not matched to a gene: 8. The CDR3 nucleotides are TGTGCCAGCAGTTTTCGGCAGGGGGCTTGGGGCTACACCTTC. Encoded protein: CASSFRQGAWGYTF.

This clone was seen only a few times. V and J are TRBV27 and TRBJ1-2; the D is unclear. V shed 6 bases and J shed 1 base, with 9 bases lying between them. This CDR3 is built from 13 residues. Germline assignment: CDR1 MNHEY and CDR2 SMNVEV (reference sequence). CDR3 sequence (DNA): TGTGCCAGCAGCCTACAGCTTAACTATGGCTACACCTTC. Translation gives CASSLQLNYGYTF.

The chain uses TRBV19 and TRBJ2-3; the match to TRBD2 covers 8 bases. V lost 8 bases, J lost 0 bases, and 1 base stayed unmatched. The CDR3 has 13 residues. Germline CDR1 is LNHDA and CDR2 is SQIVND (reference sequence). The CDR3 region is CASGLASTDTQYF. Written as DNA, the CDR3 is TGTGCCAGTGGACTAGCTAGCACAGATACGCAGTATTTT.

The chain combines TRBV6-6 with TRBJ2-1, with TRBD2 identical over 8 bases. Trimming removed 5 bases from V and 7 bases from J; junction bases left unmatched: 16. Germline CDR1 reads MNHNY; CDR2 reads SVGAGI (reference sequence). The CDR3 consists of 17 residues. Here the CDR3 reads CASSPKGVAGNRNEQFF. The DNA for the CDR3 is TGTGCCAGCAGTCCGAAAGGGGTAGCGGGAAATAGGAATGAGCAGTTCTTC.

This chain connects TRBV4-3 to TRBJ2-3; TRBD2 is a possible D gene (5 bases). CDR3 size: 16 residues. V lost 5 bases, J lost 5 bases, and 20 bases lay in between. Germline V gene sequence: CDR1 LGHNA, CDR2 YSLEER. DNA of the CDR3: TGCGCCAGCAGCGCTACGTTTATCGGGATTGGAGATACGCAGTATTTT. This encodes CASSATFIGIGDTQYF.

The chain joins TRBV4-2 to TRBJ1-2; TRBD1 is a possible D gene (5 bases). Trimming took 0 bases from V and 4 from J, leaving 18 bases between them. This CDR3 region has 17 residues. Germline CDR1 is LGHNA and CDR2 is YNFKEQ. CDR3 nucleotides: TGTGCCAGCAGCCAAGATGGGGCCGATCCCATTTTCTATGGCTACACCTTC. As protein: CASSQDGADPIFYGYTF.

The V call is TRBV30, the J call TRBJ2-3; no clear D. The V end was cut by 4 bases, the J end by 5 bases, with 7 bases between. The CDR3 runs to 11 residues. CDR1 and CDR2 (germline): GTSNPN, SVGIG (reference sequence). CDR3 in DNA: TGTGCCTGGACCCAGCAAGATACGCAGTATTTT. Protein product: CAWTQQDTQYF.

This chain connects TRBV28 to TRBJ1-1, with 8 positions matching TRBD1. Germline trimming cut 8 bases from V and 3 bases from J; bases unmatched to any gene: 5. This CDR3 has 13 residues. Germline assignment: CDR1 MDHEN and CDR2 SYDVKM. CDR3 in DNA: TGTGCCAGCCATCAGGGGGCTGACACTGAAGCTTTCTTT. Residues: CASHQGADTEAFF.

This sequence joins TRBV29-1 and TRBJ2-7; 9 positions match TRBD1. Unmatched junction bases numbered 8, after V lost 7 bases and J lost 4 bases. Germline CDR1 SQVTM, CDR2 ANQGSEA. The CDR3 is made up of 13 amino acids. As DNA, the CDR3 is TGCAGCGGTGGACAGGGGATAGGTTACGAGCAGTACTTC. Translating it yields CSGGQGIGYEQYF.

The rearrangement joins TRBV19 to TRBJ1-5; D unresolved. V lost 9 bases and J lost 7, with 13 bases in between. From germline, CDR1 is LNHDA and CDR2 SQIVND (reference sequence). The CDR3 totals 12 residues. This chain's CDR3 is CASQRGEQPQHF. The CDR3 bases are TGTGCCAGCCAGCGTGGTGAACAGCCCCAGCATTTT. The full variable domain, completed using reference TRBV19 and TRBJ1-5, is DGGITQSPKYLFRKEGQNVTLSCEQNLNHDAMYWYRQDPGQGLRLIYYSQIVNDFQKGDIAEGYSVSREKKESFPLTVTSAQKNPTAFYLCASQRGEQPQHFGDGTRLSIL.

The V and J genes are TRBV19 and TRBJ1-1; D uncertain. Deletions cut 4 bases from V and 4 bases from J, with 13 bases between. Germline lookup yields CDR1 LNHDA and CDR2 SQIVND (reference sequence). CDR3 size: 14 residues. CDR3 in DNA: TGTGCCAGTAGTAAAGCCCGGTTGAGCACTGAAGCTTTCTTT. It translates to CASSKARLSTEAFF.

This clone was recorded once. The chain employs TRBV7-2 and TRBJ2-1, with D tentatively TRBD2 (7 bases). Trimming took 2 bases from V and 5 from J, leaving 13 bases between them. Germline CDR1 reads SGHTA; CDR2 reads FQGNSA. The CDR3 length is 15 residues. The CDR3 here is CASSLRGGANNEQFF. CDR3 nucleotide sequence: TGTGCCAGCAGCTTACGTGGGGGGGCCAACAATGAGCAGTTCTTC. The full variable domain, its missing parts supplied by reference TRBV7-2 and TRBJ2-1, is GAGVSQSPSNKVTEKGKDVELRCDPISGHTALYWYRQSLGQGLEFLIYFQGNSAPDKSGLPSDRFSAERTGGSVSTLTIQRTQQEDSAVYLCASSLRGGANNEQFFGPGTRLTVL.

V and J are TRBV7-3 and TRBJ1-4; D gene uncertain. V shed 5 bases and J shed 3 bases, with 4 bases lying between them. Germline CDR1 reads SGHTA; CDR2 reads FQGTGA. The CDR3 is 12 amino acids. DNA for the CDR3: TGTGCCAGCAGCCTCCCTAATGAAAAACTGTTTTTT. Amino acids: CASSLPNEKLFF.

This clone came up once. The rearrangement links TRBV6-4 to TRBJ2-7, with TRBD2 matching over 14 bases. Germline CDR1 and CDR2: MRHNA and SNTAGT. The CDR3 totals 16 residues. V shed 6 bases and J 4 bases; nucleotides not matched to a gene: 8. DNA of the CDR3: TGTGCCAGCAGGCTTCAGGGACTAGCGGGAGATTACGAGCAGTACTTC. This codes for CASRLQGLAGDYEQYF.

This clone appeared once. This chain connects TRBV6-4 to TRBJ2-3; tentatively, D is TRBD2 (6 bases). Germline-derived CDR1 and CDR2 are MRHNA and SNTAGT. The V gene lost 8 bases and the J gene lost 8 bases, with 11 bases spanning the gap. The CDR3 spans 11 residues. CDR3 nucleotides: TGTGCCAGCGCCGTCGGGGGTACGCAGTATTTT. Protein sequence: CASAVGGTQYF.

The chain links TRBV19 to TRBJ1-6; 7 positions agree with TRBD1. V was clipped by 5 bases and J by 7 bases; unmatched bases: 2. Germline CDR1 and CDR2: LNHDA and SQIVND (reference sequence). CDR3 length equals 13 residues. CDR3 sequence reads: CASSSRGNSPLHF. The CDR3 nucleotides are TGTGCCAGTAGTTCCAGGGGGAATTCACCCCTCCACTTT.